This record looks at one TCR beta chain sequence and its context. This sample is drawn from a study of T cell changes during pregnancy in multiple sclerosis. This CDR3 contains 15 residues. Germline CDR1 and CDR2: SQVTM and ANQGSEA. V trimming: 6 bases; J trimming: 7 bases; junction bases outside the gene matches: 13. TCRdb's copy holds only in-frame clones and misses some; the assay was immunoSEQ multiplex PCR. The sample includes under 40,000 clones, 75% to 95% of them seen just once. Source: CD4+ T cells from peripheral blood mononuclear cells, taken in the third trimester of pregnancy. The receptor was isolated from a female donor in good health, enrolled as a control in a pregnancy study. The chain has TRBV29-1 and TRBJ2-1, with 9 bases lining up with TRBD1. The CDR3, as DNA: TGCAGCGTCCCAGGGACAGGGATCCTTTCGAATGAGCAGTTCTTC. Translated: CSVPGTGILSNEQFF.